One sample yielded the 9 T cell receptor beta chains listed below, sequenced in a study of tumor-infiltrating lymphocytes in primary liver carcinoma. The study extracted blood RNA from unsorted whole blood and also extracted germline DNA. Synthesis of TCR beta cDNA was carried out from approximately 0.55 ug total RNA with a constant-region primer. A slightly modified ARM-PCR protocol with three nested multiplex PCR rounds produced these TCR beta libraries. The first two PCR rounds used TRBV1-TRBV30 primers with a Cbeta primer, roughly 10 cycles each. TCRdb reprocessed the multiplex PCR reads with MiXCR, giving one entry per CDR3 protein. The sample gives 300,000 to 400,000 distinct CDR3 sequences, less than 65% of which show up once; 5.5% to 8% is in the top ten. Sequencing was performed on peripheral blood. The receptors shown here come from a man between 40 and 49 years old with primary liver carcinoma and hepatitis B virus infection.

As for this clonotype: This is likely a read error, given that the CDR3 carries no conserved phenylalanine or tryptophan at its end. V and J are TRBV11-2 and TRBJ2-7; D might be TRBD2 (5 bases). Trimming pared 3 bases from V and 6 bases from J, leaving 9 bases between. The CDR3 totals 12 residues. The V gene's germline CDR1 is SGHAT and CDR2 FQNNGV. The CDR3 loop reads CASSLDLAEQYL. The CDR3 DNA is TGTGCCAGCAGCTTGGATCTAGCCGAGCAGTACTTA.

This clonotype was picked up a small number of times. The chain employs TRBV5-5 and TRBJ1-1; 11 nucleotides align to TRBD1. Germline trimming cut 0 bases from V and 6 bases from J; bases unmatched to any gene: 7. Looked up from germline, CDR1 is SGHKS and CDR2 is YYEKEE (reference sequence). The CDR3 is made up of 16 amino acids. As DNA, the CDR3 is TGTGCCAGCAGCTTGGGGACAGGGGGCTTAGTGGCTGAAGCTTTCTTT. It translates to CASSLGTGGLVAEAFF.

The V gene is TRBV9, the J gene TRBJ1-2, with D uncertain. Trimming shortened V by 4 bases and J by 2 bases, and 6 bases separated the two germline ends. The CDR3 extends over 12 amino acids. Germline CDR1 is SGDLS and CDR2 is YYNGEE. The CDR3: CASSTSNYGYTF. For the CDR3, the DNA is TGTGCCAGCAGCACGTCCAACTATGGCTACACCTTC.

There are a few counts of this clonotype. The chain employs TRBV28 and TRBJ1-6, with D unclear. Germline V CDR1 and CDR2: MDHEN, SYDVKM. The CDR3 is 14 amino acids. Trimming cost V 1 base and J 8 bases, with 9 bases left between them. The CDR3 protein is CASSLSQEYSPLHF. The CDR3 bases are TGTGCCAGCAGTTTATCTCAGGAGTATTCACCCCTCCACTTT. Full variable domain (remainder filled in from reference TRBV28 and TRBJ1-6): DVKVTQSSRYLVKRTGEKVFLECVQDMDHENMFWYRQDPGLGLRLIYFSYDVKMKEKGDIPEGYSVSREKKERFSLILESASTNQTSMYLCASSLSQEYSPLHFGNGTRLTVT.

Comment on this clonotype: It may be a read error: a sequence one base away is much more abundant. The chain joins TRBV6-1 to TRBJ2-1; maybe TRBD2 (5 bases). The CDR3 loop spans 14 amino acids. The germline V and J ends were trimmed by 7 bases and 6 bases, with 16 bases remaining between them. Germline-derived CDR1 and CDR2 are MNHNS and SASEGT. The CDR3 DNA sequence: TGTGCCAGCAATGCGGACCTAGGAGGCAATGAGCAGTTCTTC. Its protein is CASNADLGGNEQFF.

About this clonotype itself: A junction boundary mismatches the germline segment, possibly from a read error. The chain carries TRBV28 and TRBJ2-2; D possibly matches TRBD1 or TRBD2 (5 bases each). This CDR3 has 14 amino acids. Per the germline V gene, CDR1 is MDHEN and CDR2 is SYDVKM. As DNA, the CDR3 is TGTGCCAGCAGTTTAGGGCTTGAAACCAGGGAGCTGTTGTTT. It translates to CASSLGLETRELLF.

This clonotype was detected many times. The rearrangement links TRBV29-1 to TRBJ2-3, with 11 nucleotides matching TRBD1. The CDR3 runs 13 residues. J gave up 3 bases and V 6 bases, and 2 bases lay outside the gene matches. Germline V gene data show CDR1 as SQVTM and CDR2 as ANQGSEA. DNA for the CDR3: TGCAGCGTAGGGACAGGGGGGACAGATACGCAGTATTTT. It yields the protein CSVGTGGTDTQYF.

In this sample, this clonotype turned up a few times. The chain links TRBV5-1 to TRBJ2-1, with unresolved D. Germline CDR1 reads SGHRS; CDR2 reads YFSETQ. Between the trimmed V and J ends, which lost 4 bases and 0 bases, there was a span of 8 bases. The CDR3 totals 14 residues. The CDR3 here is CASSSLGSYNEQFF. The CDR3 DNA sequence: TGCGCCAGCAGCAGCCTCGGCTCCTACAATGAGCAGTTCTTC.

Note on this clonotype: The junction departs from germline at one end; a sequencing error may be responsible. This chain links TRBV12-3 or TRBV12-4 with TRBJ2-1, with a weak D call TRBD2 (5 bases). The CDR3 is 14 amino acids. The DNA for the CDR3 is TGTGCCAGCTCGACTAACCTTCCCTACAATGAGCAGTCCTTC. Protein sequence: CASSTNLPYNEQSF.